The 15 T cell receptor beta chains reported below all come from one sample, sequenced in a study of blood T cell repertoires in COVID-19. Sequenced by immunoSEQ multiplex PCR; TCRdb stores in-frame clones only, minus some. The sample holds roughly 130,000 clones, roughly 77% seen once. Specimen: peripheral blood. Receptors originate from a man in his fifties or sixties with active or convalescent COVID-19.

On this clone: One junction end does not reproduce the germline sequence, and a read error may be involved. The CDR3 sequence: CASRYSRGAGTDTQYF. CDR3 sequence (DNA): TGTGCCAGCAGATACTCCCGGGGGGCCGGCACAGATACGCAGTATTTT. The chain couples TRBV6-5 to TRBJ2-3; a weak D match, TRBD2 (7 bases). This CDR3 is built from 16 residues. The germline gives CDR1 MNHEY, CDR2 SVGAGI.

This rearrangement joins TRBV5-6 to TRBJ1-5; a possible D gene is TRBD1 (5 bases). Looked up from germline, CDR1 is SGHDT and CDR2 is YYEEEE. V was pared by 2 bases and J by 0 bases, with 9 bases between. The CDR3 has 15 residues. This CDR3 is CASSFRGYSNQPQHF. The DNA for the CDR3 is TGTGCCAGCAGCTTTCGGGGGTATAGCAATCAGCCCCAGCATTTT.

J is TRBJ2-5 and V is TRBV7-2; 9 bases are a match to TRBD2. The CDR3 length is 17 residues. J was trimmed by 5 bases and V by 4 bases; bases with no gene match: 14. The germline V gene encodes CDR1 SGHTA and CDR2 FQGNSA. DNA for the CDR3: TGTGCCAGCAGCTACGGGGGGATTGGCGGGAGGGCGGAGACCCAGTACTTC. Its protein product is CASSYGGIGGRAETQYF.

V is TRBV27 and J is TRBJ1-4, with TRBD1 identical over 8 bases. V dropped 5 bases and J dropped 4; count of bases not matched to a gene: 6. The CDR3 length is 15 residues. In germline, CDR1 is MNHEY, CDR2 SMNVEV (reference sequence). CDR3 loop: CASSRRGLHNEKLFF. In DNA form, the CDR3 reads TGTGCCAGCAGTCGCAGGGGGCTCCATAATGAAAAACTGTTTTTT.

The chain combines TRBV18 with TRBJ1-1; TRBD1 might be the D (6 bases). The CDR3 extends over 14 amino acids. With 3 bases removed from V and 7 bases from J, the gap between germline ends came to 15 bases. Per the germline V gene, CDR1 is KGHSH and CDR2 is LQKENI. CDR3 nucleotides: TGTGCCAGCTCACCCGCCGGGGGGGCTGGTGAAGCTTTCTTT. Translating gives CASSPAGGAGEAFF.

CDR3 loop: CASSLGRGRYGYTF. In DNA form, the CDR3 reads TGTGCCAGCAGCTTAGGCAGGGGGCGGTATGGCTACACCTTC. The chain combines TRBV13 with TRBJ1-2; 8 bases line up with TRBD1. V was clipped by 0 bases and J by 5 bases; unmatched bases: 2. CDR3 size: 14 residues. Germline CDR1 PRHDT, CDR2 FYEKMQ (reference sequence). Using reference TRBV13 and TRBJ1-2 for the parts outside the CDR3, the full variable domain is AAGVIQSPRHLIKEKRETATLKCYPIPRHDTVYWYQQGPGQDPQFLISFYEKMQSDKGSIPDRFSAQQFSDYHSELNMSSLELGDSALYFCASSLGRGRYGYTFGSGTRLTVV.

This clone has just a few counts. The chain couples TRBV7-2 to TRBJ2-7; D unclear. The ends were cut back, 2 bases at V and 5 bases at J, with 10 bases in the middle. The CDR3 is made up of 13 amino acids. Germline CDR1 reads SGHTA; CDR2 reads FQGNSA. The CDR3 coding sequence is TGTGCCAGCAGCTTATCCTCTCTTAACGAGCAGTACTTC. Protein sequence: CASSLSSLNEQYF. The full variable domain, its missing parts supplied by reference TRBV7-2 and TRBJ2-7, is GAGVSQSPSNKVTEKGKDVELRCDPISGHTALYWYRQSLGQGLEFLIYFQGNSAPDKSGLPSDRFSAERTGGSVSTLTIQRTQQEDSAVYLCASSLSSLNEQYFGPGTRLTVT.

The gene calls are TRBV7-3 and TRBJ1-1; D gene unclear. The CDR3 loop spans 14 amino acids. Germline V gene lookup returns CDR1 SGHTA and CDR2 FQGTGA. V was shortened by 5 bases and J by 5 bases, with 15 bases between the two germline ends. The CDR3 DNA follows: TGTGCCAGCAGCCAAACGGGTGGGAGGACTGAAGCTTTCTTT. It specifies CASSQTGGRTEAFF.

V is TRBV24-1 and J is TRBJ2-5, with TRBD1 matching 10 bases. The ends lost 1 base at V and 2 bases at J; junction bases unmatched: 6. The germline gives CDR1 KGHDR, CDR2 SFDVKD. CDR3 length: 17 amino acids. CDR3 amino acids: CATSDLAGTGEQETQYF. The CDR3 nucleotides read TGTGCCACCAGTGATTTAGCCGGGACAGGGGAACAAGAGACCCAGTACTTC.

This chain connects TRBV5-1 to TRBJ1-1, with D tentatively TRBD1 (6 bases). Trimming shortened V by 3 bases and J by 4 bases, and 13 bases separated the two germline ends. Germline CDR1 SGHRS, CDR2 YFSETQ. CDR3 size: 14 residues. DNA of the CDR3: TGCGCCAGCAGCTCCGGAGGGGGGGGCACTGAAGCTTTCTTT. This codes for CASSSGGGGTEAFF.

This clone was observed a handful of times. The chain couples TRBV7-2 to TRBJ1-2, with TRBD1 matching over 9 bases. J was trimmed by 4 bases and V by 5 bases; bases with no gene match: 8. This CDR3 has 15 residues. Germline V gives CDR1 SGHTA, CDR2 FQGNSA. Here the CDR3 DNA reads TGTGCCAGCAGCCCCGGGACAGGGTGGACCTATGGCTACACCTTC. This sequence encodes CASSPGTGWTYGYTF.

The V gene is TRBV9, the J gene TRBJ1-5, with 9 bases aligning to TRBD1. The V gene's germline CDR1 is SGDLS and CDR2 YYNGEE. CDR3 size: 14 residues. Germline trimming cut 3 bases from V and 4 bases from J; bases unmatched to any gene: 2. The CDR3 loop is CASSAGTGNQPQHF. DNA for the CDR3: TGTGCCAGCAGCGCCGGGACAGGGAATCAGCCCCAGCATTTT.

This clone was seen a handful of times. This chain links TRBV4-2 with TRBJ1-6, with 8 bases matching TRBD1. This CDR3 region has 17 residues. After removal of 5 bases from V and 0 bases from J, the junction contained 6 bases not matched to a gene. Germline assignment: CDR1 LGHNA and CDR2 YNFKEQ. This chain's CDR3 is CASSGQGGSSYNSPLHF. The CDR3 nucleotides are TGTGCCAGCAGCGGACAGGGAGGGAGCTCCTATAATTCACCCCTCCACTTT.

The V gene is TRBV10-3, the J gene TRBJ2-1; D is perhaps TRBD1 (6 bases). Between the trimmed V and J ends, which lost 4 bases and 5 bases, there was a span of 21 bases. The CDR3 extends over 17 amino acids. Germline V lookup: CDR1 ENHRY, CDR2 SYGVKD. The CDR3 region is CAISGPLGAGVNNEQFF. CDR3 nucleotide sequence: TGTGCCATCAGTGGGCCTCTAGGGGCAGGGGTAAACAATGAGCAGTTCTTC.

The gene calls are TRBV27 and TRBJ2-7; 9 nucleotides agree with TRBD1. The V segment lost 5 bases and the J segment 3 bases; nucleotides outside the gene matches: 5. The CDR3 extends over 14 amino acids. Germline V gene lookup returns CDR1 MNHEY and CDR2 SMNVEV (reference sequence). This CDR3 reads CASSHPGQGYEQYF. The CDR3 region has the DNA TGTGCCAGCAGTCACCCGGGACAGGGCTACGAGCAGTACTTC.